The rows below give T cell receptor beta chains drawn from one sample of a study of T cell responses to AZD1222 COVID-19 vaccine. Assay: immunoSEQ multiplex PCR; the TCRdb copy retains only in-frame clones and omits some. The repertoire holds about 94,000 clones, with 70% to 90% as singletons. The sequencing used peripheral blood, collected on day 0 of AZD1222 vaccination. These receptors were collected from an adult in good health. Both conserved end residues are part of each CDR3. A D gene is named only where the DNA matches it firmly. For some rows the clone size is stated as once, few or many, or as a class when expanded; others skip it.

V	D	J	size	DNA	CDR3
TRBV5-1	TRBD2	TRBJ2-3	NA	TGCGCCAGCAGCCAGGGACTAGCGGGGGGGAGAGCTAGCACAGATACGCAGTATTTT	CASSQGLAGGRASTDTQYF
TRBV3-1/TRBV3-2	TRBD2	TRBJ2-7	NA	TGTGCCAGCAGCGTCGCGCTAGCGGGCGACTACGAGCAGTACTTC	CASSVALAGDYEQYF
TRBV9	TRBD1	TRBJ1-4	NA	TGTGCCAGCAGCGTAAGTCCGGGACAGGGGGCAATGGTTGAAAAACTGTTTTTT	CASSVSPGQGAMVEKLFF
TRBV7-3	TRBD2	TRBJ2-3	NA	TGTGCCAGCAGCTTTACCGGGACTAGCGGGTTTTCAGATACGCAGTATTTT	CASSFTGTSGFSDTQYF
TRBV5-4	TRBD2	TRBJ2-1	NA	TGTGCCAGCAGCTTTAGACTAGCGGGGACCGTAAATGAGCAGTTCTTC	CASSFRLAGTVNEQFF
TRBV7-9	TRBD1	TRBJ1-1	NA	TGTGCCAGCAGCTTACCACAGACAGGGATGAACACTGAAGCTTTCTTT	CASSLPQTGMNTEAFF
TRBV6-5	NA	TRBJ1-1	NA	TGTGCCAGTAAGACAGTTAACACTGAAGCTTTCTTT	CASKTVNTEAFF
TRBV28	TRBD1	TRBJ1-4	NA	TGTGCCAGCAGTCCCGCCCCGACAGGGTCGGGTGAAAAACTGTTTTTT	CASSPAPTGSGEKLFF
TRBV5-5	TRBD1	TRBJ2-6	NA	TGTGCCAGCAGCTTCCTCGTGCGGACAGGGGGCTCTGGGGCCAACGTCCTGACTTTC	CASSFLVRTGGSGANVLTF
TRBV14	NA	TRBJ1-2	once	TGTGCCAGCAGCCAAGCATGGGAACGTGGCTACACCTTC	CASSQAWERGYTF
TRBV9	NA	TRBJ1-6	NA	TGTGCCAGCAGCGTAGATCGGGCTTTTGGCTCACCCCTCCACTTT	CASSVDRAFGSPLHF
TRBV19	NA	TRBJ1-1	NA	TGTGCCAGTAGTGGAGAAAATGAAGCTTTCTTT	CASSGENEAFF
TRBV3-1/TRBV3-2	TRBD1	TRBJ2-7	NA	TGTGCCAGCAGCTTTGACAGGGCCGGGGACGAGCAGTACTTC	CASSFDRAGDEQYF
TRBV5-4	NA	TRBJ2-3	once	TGTGCCAGCAGCTTGGCCGGTCGGAGCGCAGATACGCAGTATTTT	CASSLAGRSADTQYF
TRBV7-2	NA	TRBJ2-1	few	TGTGCCAGCAGCTTAGCGGTAGCTCCCAGCTCCTACAATGAGCAGTTCTTC	CASSLAVAPSSYNEQFF
TRBV6-5	TRBD2	TRBJ2-7	few	TGTGCCAGCAGGCGCCCGGGACTAGCCTACGAGCAGTACTTC	CASRRPGLAYEQYF
TRBV30	TRBD2	TRBJ2-1	NA	TGTGCCTGGAGCGGACAGACTAGCGGGGGGGCAGGGAATGAGCAGTTCTTC	CAWSGQTSGGAGNEQFF
TRBV6-1	TRBD1	TRBJ2-7	NA	TGTGCCAGCAGTGAAGGTACGGGGACAGGGGTCTCCGCCTACGAGCAGTACTTC	CASSEGTGTGVSAYEQYF
TRBV7-7	NA	TRBJ2-5	once	TGTGCCAGCAGCCCAGGGATCCAAGAGACCCAGTACTTC	CASSPGIQETQYF
TRBV10-3	TRBD1	TRBJ1-2	NA	TGTGCCATCAGACCAGGGGGCGCCTATGGCTACACCTTC	CAIRPGGAYGYTF
TRBV7-6	TRBD2	TRBJ2-2	NA	TGTGCCAGCAGCTATCAGCCGGGGAGGGCGACCGGGGAGCTGTTTTTT	CASSYQPGRATGELFF
TRBV19	NA	TRBJ2-3	NA	TGTGCCAGTAGTATAGTAGACGGCGTTCTTCAAGATACGCAGTATTTT	CASSIVDGVLQDTQYF
TRBV7-7	TRBD2	TRBJ2-1	NA	TGTGCTAGCAGCCCTAGCGGGGGGTACAATGAGCAGTTCTTC	CASSPSGGYNEQFF
TRBV5-1	NA	TRBJ1-2	NA	TGCGCCAGCAGCTTGGGAGTGACGGGGAGAAACTATGGCTACACCTTC	CASSLGVTGRNYGYTF
TRBV10-3	TRBD1	TRBJ2-7	NA	TGTGCCATCAGACAGGGGGCGTACGAGCAGTACTTC	CAIRQGAYEQYF
TRBV11-2	NA	TRBJ2-3	NA	TGTGCCAGCAGCCCTCAACAATACACAGATACGCAGTATTTT	CASSPQQYTDTQYF
TRBV6-5	NA	TRBJ1-2	NA	TGTGCCAGCAGTTCAGAGGGACATCGGGTTGTCGATGGCTACACCTTC	CASSSEGHRVVDGYTF
TRBV2	NA	TRBJ1-5	NA	TGTGCCAGCATGGTGGGGGCTGGCAATCAGCCCCAGCATTTT	CASMVGAGNQPQHF
TRBV7-3	TRBD2	TRBJ2-3	NA	TGTGCCAGCAGCCCGCGACTAGCGGGACCAACAGATACGCAGTATTTT	CASSPRLAGPTDTQYF
TRBV9	TRBD2	TRBJ2-3	NA	TGTGCCAGCAGCGCCCCTACCGGGACTAGCCTTGGGATGTGGTCGGATACGCAGTATTTT	CASSAPTGTSLGMWSDTQYF
TRBV3-1/TRBV3-2	TRBD1	TRBJ2-7	NA	TGTGCCAGCAGCCAAGCCTGGGACAGGGGCTACGAGCAGTACTTC	CASSQAWDRGYEQYF
TRBV7-8	NA	TRBJ1-4	NA	TGTGCCAGCAGCCCCGACAGACAAAAACTGTTTTTT	CASSPDRQKLFF
TRBV28	NA	TRBJ1-5	once	TGTGCCAGCAGTTTAGGGGGCGGCAATCAGCCCCAGCATTTT	CASSLGGGNQPQHF
TRBV19	NA	TRBJ1-1	NA	TGTGCCAGTAGTATTTCGGCCCGTAAGGGGGAAGGAGCTTTCTTT	CASSISARKGEGAFF
TRBV28	NA	TRBJ1-4	NA	TGTGCCAGCAGTTTACAGGGGCAGGGTAATGAAAAACTGTTTTTT	CASSLQGQGNEKLFF
TRBV5-1	NA	TRBJ2-2	NA	TGCGCCAGCAGGTTTGACGGGAACACCGGGGAGCTGTTTTTT	CASRFDGNTGELFF
TRBV9	TRBD2	TRBJ2-5	NA	TGTGCCAGCAGCGTTACGGGGGGGCAAGAGACCCAGTACTTC	CASSVTGGQETQYF
TRBV28	NA	TRBJ2-3	few	TGTGCCAGCAGTTTACAGGCCAGCACAGATACGCAGTATTTT	CASSLQASTDTQYF
TRBV3-1/TRBV3-2	TRBD1	TRBJ1-2	NA	TGTGCCAGCAGCCAAGTTGAGGGGGCGGGTGGCTACACCTTC	CASSQVEGAGGYTF
TRBV30	NA	TRBJ1-5	once	TGTGCCTGGAGTGATCTGACACAATTCAATCAGCCCCAGCATTTT	CAWSDLTQFNQPQHF
TRBV6-5	NA	TRBJ2-5	NA	TGTGCCAGCACCTCCCGACATTCCCAAGAGACCCAGTACTTC	CASTSRHSQETQYF
TRBV19	NA	TRBJ1-3	NA	TGTGCCACCCGAGACACCCAGAGAAACACCATATATTTT	CATRDTQRNTIYF
TRBV6-5	TRBD1	TRBJ1-6	NA	TGTGCCAGCAGTTACTTCGGACAGGGGAGTTCACCCCTCCACTTT	CASSYFGQGSSPLHF
TRBV2	NA	TRBJ1-6	NA	TGTGCCAGCAGTCGGGGCAGGGGTAATTCACCCCTCCACTTT	CASSRGRGNSPLHF
TRBV9	TRBD2	TRBJ2-2	NA	TGTGCCAGCAGCGACCCAAAAAGCGGGGGGGCCGGGGAGCTGTTTTTT	CASSDPKSGGAGELFF
TRBV4-2	NA	TRBJ1-6	NA	TGTGCCAGCAGCCAAGACGTCCAGGGGTCACCCCTCCACTTT	CASSQDVQGSPLHF
TRBV6-5	TRBD1	TRBJ1-2	NA	TGTGCCAGCAGCTACGACAGGGTTGGTGGCTACACCTTC	CASSYDRVGGYTF
TRBV6-5	NA	TRBJ1-2	NA	TGTGCCAGCAGTTACGGCGTCGGGGGAGGGGGCTACACCTTC	CASSYGVGGGGYTF
TRBV19	TRBD1	TRBJ1-1	NA	TGTGCCAGTGCCACAGGGGTCAGGGCTTTCTTT	CASATGVRAFF
TRBV6-5	NA	TRBJ1-4	once	TGTGCCAGCAGTTACCGGGCGGACAAACTCTATGAAAAACTGTTTTTT	CASSYRADKLYEKLFF